Here is one TCR beta chain with its context. Its specificity is not known. The researchers obtained blood RNA from unsorted whole blood and also extracted germline DNA. The data stem from a study of tumor-infiltrating lymphocytes in primary liver carcinoma. Germline V gene lookup returns CDR1 SGHDN and CDR2 FVKESK. The CDR3 extends over 17 amino acids. The V gene end was trimmed by 2 bases and the J gene end by 7 bases; junction bases not matched to a gene: 13. The study's findings and limits: Samples, which were bulk and unsorted, did not allow CD4+ and CD8+ repertoires to be compared.

TCR beta cDNA was made from 450 to 600 ng total RNA with a constant-region primer. Employing slightly modified ARM-PCR, three nested multiplex PCR rounds were run, and these gave rise to the TCR beta libraries. In the first two PCR rounds, TRBV1-TRBV30 forward primers were paired with a C-beta reverse primer, and each round lasted roughly 9 cycles. TCRdb reprocessed the multiplex PCR reads via MiXCR and lists one record per CDR3 protein. The sample yields about 320,000 distinct CDR3 sequences, around 50% seen once. The specimen was peripheral blood. This receptor was identified in a woman aged 25 to 39 with primary liver carcinoma and hepatitis B virus infection. The gene calls are TRBV14 and TRBJ2-1; 8 positions agree with TRBD2. The CDR3 DNA reads as TGTGCCAGCAGCCAAAATCGCCTAGCGGGCATACTGAATGAGCAGTTCTTC. It is translated as CASSQNRLAGILNEQFF.